What follows is one T cell receptor beta chain and its context. Antigen unknown. The junction departs from germline at one end; a sequencing error may be responsible. PCR involved 60 Vbeta and 13 Jbeta primers. The protocol was immunoSEQ multiplex PCR, while the TCRdb copy is restricted to in-frame clones and leaves out a portion. The repertoire holds about 130,000 clones, about 84% seen once, with approximately 1.1% in the top ten. This entry is derived from a study of cytomegalovirus exposure and HLA in healthy donors. Findings and caveats of the study: In an earlier analysis, most TCR beta V segments were productive about 87% or about 30% of the time.

The CDR3 is 15 amino acids. Germline CDR1 and CDR2: MGHDK and SYGVNS. The rearrangement uses TRBV25-1 and TRBJ1-3; D is ambiguous. The sample consisted of PBMCs. This clonotype was obtained from a boy under 18 in good health and CMV-seronegative. The CDR3 nucleotides are TGTGCCAGCAGTGCCCCTGGGCCCTCTAGAAACACCATATATTTT. Amino acids: CASSAPGPSRNTIYF.